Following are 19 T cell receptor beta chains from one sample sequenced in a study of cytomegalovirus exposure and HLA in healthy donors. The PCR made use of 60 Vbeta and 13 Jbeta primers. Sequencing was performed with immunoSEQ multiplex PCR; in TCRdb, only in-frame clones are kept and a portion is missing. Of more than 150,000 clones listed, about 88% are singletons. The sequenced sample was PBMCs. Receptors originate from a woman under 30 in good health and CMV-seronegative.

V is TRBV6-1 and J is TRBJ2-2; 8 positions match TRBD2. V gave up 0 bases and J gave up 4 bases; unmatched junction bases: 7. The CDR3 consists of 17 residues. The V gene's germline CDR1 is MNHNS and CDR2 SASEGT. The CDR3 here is CASSEAPGRAVTGELFF. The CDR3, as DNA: TGTGCCAGCAGTGAAGCGCCCGGGAGGGCCGTCACCGGGGAGCTGTTTTTT.

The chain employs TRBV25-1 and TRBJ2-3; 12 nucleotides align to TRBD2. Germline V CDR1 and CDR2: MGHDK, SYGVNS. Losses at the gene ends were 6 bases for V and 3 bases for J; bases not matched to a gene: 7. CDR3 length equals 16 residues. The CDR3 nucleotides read TGTGCCAGCAGGGACTTGCTAGCGGGAGGGACAGATACGCAGTATTTT. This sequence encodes CASRDLLAGGTDTQYF.

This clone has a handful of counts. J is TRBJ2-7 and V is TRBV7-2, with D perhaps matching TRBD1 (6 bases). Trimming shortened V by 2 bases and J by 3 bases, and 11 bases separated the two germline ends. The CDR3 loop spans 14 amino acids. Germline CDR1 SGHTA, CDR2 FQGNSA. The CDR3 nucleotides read TGTGCCAGCAGCTTAATGGGGACATTCTACGAGCAGTACTTC. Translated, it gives CASSLMGTFYEQYF.

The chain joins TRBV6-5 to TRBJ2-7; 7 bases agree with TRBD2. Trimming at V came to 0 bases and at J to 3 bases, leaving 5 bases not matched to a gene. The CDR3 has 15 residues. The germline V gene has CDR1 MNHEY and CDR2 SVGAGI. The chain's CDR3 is CASSYSVGEGYEQYF. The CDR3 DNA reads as TGTGCCAGCAGTTACTCTGTAGGGGAGGGCTACGAGCAGTACTTC.

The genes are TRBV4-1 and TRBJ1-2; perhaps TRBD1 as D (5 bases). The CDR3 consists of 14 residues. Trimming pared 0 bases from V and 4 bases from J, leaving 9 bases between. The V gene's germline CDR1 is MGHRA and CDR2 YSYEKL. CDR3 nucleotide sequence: TGCGCCAGCAGCCAAGATTTCGGGGGCTATGGCTACACCTTC. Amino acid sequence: CASSQDFGGYGYTF.

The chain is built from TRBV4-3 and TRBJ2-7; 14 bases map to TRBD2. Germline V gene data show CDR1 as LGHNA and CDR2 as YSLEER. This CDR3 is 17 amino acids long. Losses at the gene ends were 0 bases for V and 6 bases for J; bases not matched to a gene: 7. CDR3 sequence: CASSQDPGLAGDGEQYF. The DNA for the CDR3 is TGCGCCAGCAGCCAAGATCCGGGACTAGCGGGAGACGGCGAGCAGTACTTC.

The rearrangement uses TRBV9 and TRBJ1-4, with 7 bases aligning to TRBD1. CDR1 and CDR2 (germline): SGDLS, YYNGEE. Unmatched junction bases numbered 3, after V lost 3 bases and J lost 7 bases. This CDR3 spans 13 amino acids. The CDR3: CASSGGQSEKLFF. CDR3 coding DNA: TGTGCCAGCAGCGGGGGACAGAGTGAAAAACTGTTTTTT.

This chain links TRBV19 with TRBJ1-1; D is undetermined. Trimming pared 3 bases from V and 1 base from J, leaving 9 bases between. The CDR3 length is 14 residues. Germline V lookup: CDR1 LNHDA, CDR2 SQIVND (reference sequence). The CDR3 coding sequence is TGTGCCAGTAGTATTGGGCAGGAGAACACTGAAGCTTTCTTT. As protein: CASSIGQENTEAFF.

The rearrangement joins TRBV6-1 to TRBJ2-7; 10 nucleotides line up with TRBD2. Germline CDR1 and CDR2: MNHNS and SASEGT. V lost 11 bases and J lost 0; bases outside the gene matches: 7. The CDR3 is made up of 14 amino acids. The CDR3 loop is CAGRTSGSSYEQYF. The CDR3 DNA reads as TGTGCCGGCCGGACTAGCGGATCCTCCTACGAGCAGTACTTC.

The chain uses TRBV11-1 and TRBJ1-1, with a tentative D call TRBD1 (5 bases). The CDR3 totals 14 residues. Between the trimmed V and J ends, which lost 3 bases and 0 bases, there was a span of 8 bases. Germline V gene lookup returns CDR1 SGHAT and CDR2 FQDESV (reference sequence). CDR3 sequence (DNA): TGTGCCAGCAGCTTGGACATACTGAACACTGAAGCTTTCTTT. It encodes CASSLDILNTEAFF.

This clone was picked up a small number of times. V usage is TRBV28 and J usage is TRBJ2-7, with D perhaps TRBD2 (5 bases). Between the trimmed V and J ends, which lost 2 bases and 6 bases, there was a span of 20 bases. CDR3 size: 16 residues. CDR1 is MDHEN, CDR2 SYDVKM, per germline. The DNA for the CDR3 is TGTGCCAGCAGTTTAAATCGATTGGGCAGCGGACCCGAGCAGTACTTC. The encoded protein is CASSLNRLGSGPEQYF.

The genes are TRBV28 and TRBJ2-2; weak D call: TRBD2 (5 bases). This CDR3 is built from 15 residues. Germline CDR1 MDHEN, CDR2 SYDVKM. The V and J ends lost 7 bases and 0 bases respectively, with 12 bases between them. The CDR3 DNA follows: TGTGCCAGCAACCCGGGAAGCGCGAACACCGGGGAGCTGTTTTTT. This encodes CASNPGSANTGELFF.

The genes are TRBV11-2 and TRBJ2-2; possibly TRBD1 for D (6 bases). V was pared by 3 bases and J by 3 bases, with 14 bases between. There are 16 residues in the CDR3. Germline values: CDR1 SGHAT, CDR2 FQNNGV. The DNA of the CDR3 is TGTGCCAGCAGCTTTAAACAGGGTGGGCACACCGGGGAGCTGTTTTTT. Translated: CASSFKQGGHTGELFF. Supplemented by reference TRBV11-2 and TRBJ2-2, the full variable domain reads EAGVAQSPRYKIIEKRQSVAFWCNPISGHATLYWYQQILGQGPKLLIQFQNNGVVDDSQLPKDRFSAERLKGVDSTLKIQPAKLEDSAVYLCASSFKQGGHTGELFFGEGSRLTVL.

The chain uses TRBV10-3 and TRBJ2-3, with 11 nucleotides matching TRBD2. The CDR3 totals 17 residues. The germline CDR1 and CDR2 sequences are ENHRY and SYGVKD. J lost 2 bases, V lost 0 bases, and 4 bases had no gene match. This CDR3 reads CAISESSGLAVTDTQYF. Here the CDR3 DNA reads TGTGCCATCAGTGAGTCTTCGGGACTAGCGGTCACAGATACGCAGTATTTT.

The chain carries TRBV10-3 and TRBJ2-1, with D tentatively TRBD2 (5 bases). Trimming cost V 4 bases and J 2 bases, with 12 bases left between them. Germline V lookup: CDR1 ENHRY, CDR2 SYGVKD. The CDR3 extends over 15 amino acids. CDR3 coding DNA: TGTGCCATCAGTGGCGCGGCGAGGGCCTACAATGAGCAGTTCTTC. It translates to CAISGAARAYNEQFF.

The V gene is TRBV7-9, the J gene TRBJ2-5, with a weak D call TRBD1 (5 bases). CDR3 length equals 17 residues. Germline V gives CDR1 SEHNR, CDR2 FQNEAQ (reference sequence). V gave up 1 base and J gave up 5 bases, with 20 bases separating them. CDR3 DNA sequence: TGTGCCAGCAGCTTAGGAGGCTGGGGCAGGTCGTACGAGACCCAGTACTTC. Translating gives CASSLGGWGRSYETQYF.

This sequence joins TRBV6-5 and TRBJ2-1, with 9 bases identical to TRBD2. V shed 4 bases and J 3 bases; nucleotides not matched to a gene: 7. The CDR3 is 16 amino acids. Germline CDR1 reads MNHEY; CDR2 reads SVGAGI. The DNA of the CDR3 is TGTGCCAGCAGTTCCCCCCCAGCGGGGGGCTACAATGAGCAGTTCTTC. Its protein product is CASSSPPAGGYNEQFF.

CDR3 DNA: TGTGCCAGTAGTACTTCCGGGACCCCCCGGGGGGATACGCAGTATTTT. Its translation is CASSTSGTPRGDTQYF. V usage is TRBV19 and J usage is TRBJ2-3; TRBD2 is a possible D gene (6 bases). The germline V gene has CDR1 LNHDA and CDR2 SQIVND (reference sequence). This CDR3 contains 16 residues. The ends were cut back, 4 bases at V and 6 bases at J, with 20 bases in the middle.

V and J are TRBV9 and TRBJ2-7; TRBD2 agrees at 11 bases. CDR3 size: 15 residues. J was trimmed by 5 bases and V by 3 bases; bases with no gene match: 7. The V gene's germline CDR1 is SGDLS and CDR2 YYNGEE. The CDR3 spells CASSAVLAGVDEQYF. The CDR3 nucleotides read TGTGCCAGCAGCGCCGTACTAGCGGGAGTGGACGAGCAGTACTTC.